A selection of T cell receptor beta chains follows, all from one sample in a study of blood T cell repertoires in COVID-19. The repertoire was sequenced with immunoSEQ multiplex PCR; TCRdb's copy has only in-frame clones and lacks some. The table has 150,000 to 200,000 clones, about 89% seen once. The sequencing input was peripheral blood. Receptor source: a man aged 40-49 years with active or convalescent COVID-19. The CDR3 runs from the conserved cysteine through the conserved F or W. The D gene is left open where the match is weak. Expanded clones are given a class, and other clones once, few, many or no size at all.

TRBJ2-2 | TRBD2 | . | TRBV2 | CASSELASGGAVTGELFF | TGTGCCAGCAGTGAATTGGCTAGCGGGGGGGCCGTCACCGGGGAGCTGTTTTTT
TRBJ2-1 | . | . | TRBV6-9 | CASSPPALQESSYNEQFF | TGTGCCAGCAGCCCCCCCGCATTACAGGAAAGCTCCTACAATGAGCAGTTCTTC
TRBJ1-4 | . | . | TRBV4-2 | CASSQVFRGGEKLFF | TGTGCCAGCAGCCAAGTGTTCAGGGGTGGCGAAAAACTGTTTTTT
TRBJ1-6 | . | . | TRBV14 | CASSQEYPGDSPLHF | TGTGCCAGCAGCCAAGAGTACCCAGGGGATTCACCCCTCCACTTT
TRBJ2-5 | TRBD1 | . | TRBV7-9 | CASSTGTGVWSRQETQYF | TGTGCCAGCAGCACTGGGACAGGGGTTTGGTCTCGGCAAGAGACCCAGTACTTC
TRBJ2-1 | TRBD1 | . | TRBV2 | CASRLGTGRNEQFF | TGTGCCAGCCGTCTCGGGACAGGGCGCAATGAGCAGTTCTTC
TRBJ1-3 | . | . | TRBV30 | CAWSAGANSGNTIYF | TGTGCCTGGAGTGCAGGGGCGAACTCTGGAAACACCATATATTTT
TRBJ1-3 | . | few | TRBV7-2 | CASSLGGSDTIYF | TGTGCCAGCAGCTTAGGCGGGTCGGACACCATATATTTT
TRBJ1-1 | TRBD1 | . | TRBV13 | CASSYGTGVGTEAFF | TGTGCCAGCAGCTACGGGACAGGGGTGGGTACTGAAGCTTTCTTT
TRBJ2-3 | TRBD2 | once | TRBV3-1/TRBV3-2 | CASSQRTSGGSDTQYF | TGTGCCAGCAGCCAGCGGACTAGCGGGGGATCAGATACGCAGTATTTT
TRBJ2-7 | TRBD1 | . | TRBV2 | CASSGWGQGAFGYEQYF | TGTGCCAGCAGTGGGTGGGGGCAGGGGGCGTTTGGATACGAGCAGTACTTC
TRBJ1-5 | . | few | TRBV5-4 | CASSLGLDSNQPQHF | TGTGCCAGCAGCTTGGGGCTAGATAGCAATCAGCCCCAGCATTTT
TRBJ1-4 | . | . | TRBV21-1 | CASRYPGQENEKLFF | TGTGCCAGCAGATATCCGGGACAGGAGAATGAAAAACTGTTTTTT
TRBJ1-6 | . | . | TRBV6-6 | CASSYRGFDSPLHF | TGTGCCAGCAGTTACAGGGGCTTTGATTCACCCCTCCACTTT
TRBJ2-3 | . | . | TRBV5-4 | CASSLSGTKHTDTQYF | TGTGCCAGCAGCCTATCGGGGACAAAGCATACAGATACGCAGTATTTT
TRBJ1-2 | . | . | TRBV28 | CASSLSGVYYGYTF | TGTGCCAGCAGTTTGTCGGGGGTTTACTATGGCTACACCTTC
TRBJ1-5 | . | . | TRBV4-1 | CASSQDPRLGNQPQHF | TGCGCCAGCAGCCAGGATCCCCGACTGGGCAATCAGCCCCAGCATTTT
TRBJ1-1 | TRBD1 | once | TRBV27 | CASSSRTGVTSTEAFF | TGTGCCAGCAGTTCGAGGACAGGGGTAACAAGCACTGAAGCTTTCTTT